This entry features one TCR beta chain sequence. TCRdb's copy holds only in-frame clones and misses some; the assay was immunoSEQ multiplex PCR. The table lists tens of thousands of clones, 95% of them singletons. This specimen comes from a study of human thymus T cells. V was cut by 3 bases and J by 4 bases, with 9 bases left in between. The CDR3 runs to 13 residues. Germline assignment: CDR1 SGDLS and CDR2 YYNGEE. This receptor was taken from a girl under three years old with a congenital heart defect but otherwise immunologically healthy. Sequencing was performed on blood. The chain links TRBV9 to TRBJ2-3; D unclear. This CDR3 is CASSALVSDTQYF. The CDR3 DNA reads as TGTGCCAGCAGCGCCTTAGTTTCAGATACGCAGTATTTT. The full variable domain, its missing parts supplied by reference TRBV9 and TRBJ2-3, is DSGVTQTPKHLITATGQRVTLRCSPRSGDLSVYWYQQSLDQGLQFLIQYYNGEERAKGNILERFSAQQFPDLHSELNLSSLELGDSALYFCASSALVSDTQYFGPGTRLTVL.